This TCR beta chain was sequenced in a study of shared clonotypes between healthy human individuals. Overall study: Per-donor plates numbered three CD4 naive, three CD4 memory, two CD8 naive and one CD8 memory.

This CDR3 contains 17 residues. Germline V gene sequence: CDR1 SGHRS, CDR2 YFSETQ. V shed 0 bases and J 1 base; nucleotides not matched to a gene: 3. Several immunoSEQ plates held equal portions of the genomic DNA taken from each subset. The assay was immunoSEQ multiplex PCR, and TCRdb's table has in-frame clones only and misses some. The data contain about 800,000 clones, 90% to 97% of them seen just once; the ten biggest clones take up under 0.25%. On this clone itself: Its antigen is as yet unknown.

It was CD45RO-negative cells, positively selected for CCR7, that made up naive CD8 cells, with terminally differentiated effector memory CD45RA+ cells excluded. Study-level findings and limits: Clonotype sharing among donors, it was expected, would be affected by sequencing depth.

The sample taken for sequencing was naive CD8+ T cells sorted from blood. The clonotype was recovered from a man aged 30 to 45 in good health. This chain links TRBV5-1 with TRBJ2-3; 12 nucleotides match TRBD2. CDR3 loop: CASSLVPSGRGTDTQYF. CDR3 DNA: TGCGCCAGCAGCTTGGTTCCTAGCGGGAGGGGCACAGATACGCAGTATTTT.